A single sample is the source of the 10 T cell receptor beta chains below, sequenced in a study of control samples from healthy donors and cancer patients. Some clones are missing from TCRdb's copy, which holds only in-frame ones; the method was immunoSEQ multiplex PCR. Among about 100,000 clones, around 88% were seen once, and the ten largest hold 7.5% to 10%. Sequenced sample: blood. The receptors originated from a man aged 30 to 45 in good health.

To note about this clone: The same CDR3 is also encoded by other DNA sequences in this sample. This sequence joins TRBV9 and TRBJ1-1; D is ambiguous. This CDR3 region has 13 residues. Trimming left V 0 bases short and J 0 bases short, with 3 bases between. Germline V gene data show CDR1 as SGDLS and CDR2 as YYNGEE. Written as DNA, the CDR3 is TGTGCCAGCAGCGTAGATGTGAACACTGAAGCTTTCTTT. It yields the protein CASSVDVNTEAFF. The whole variable domain, filled in from reference TRBV9 and TRBJ1-1, reads DSGVTQTPKHLITATGQRVTLRCSPRSGDLSVYWYQQSLDQGLQFLIQYYNGEERAKGNILERFSAQQFPDLHSELNLSSLELGDSALYFCASSVDVNTEAFFGQGTRLTVV.

DNA of the CDR3: TGTGCCAGCATCCTATACAGGGGGCGGATTAAGATCAATGAGCAGTTCTTC. Its protein is CASILYRGRIKINEQFF. The chain joins TRBV21-1 to TRBJ2-1; the DNA was not compared with TRBD1, the D call given in the table. TRBV21-1 is a pseudogene locus. CDR3 size: 17 residues.

The V gene is TRBV27, the J gene TRBJ2-1; D is unclear. Germline CDR1 is MNHEY and CDR2 is SMNVEV (reference sequence). This CDR3 has 14 amino acids. With 4 bases removed from V and 5 bases from J, the gap between germline ends came to 12 bases. The CDR3 DNA reads TGTGCCAGCAGTTGGGTCGAGTGGGACAATGAGCAGTTCTTC. This translates into CASSWVEWDNEQFF.

As to this clone: A read error may explain this, as a much larger clone is one base away. This chain connects TRBV6-4 to TRBJ2-1; D unclear. In germline, CDR1 is MRHNA, CDR2 SNTAGT. V was trimmed by 4 bases and J by 0 bases, leaving 4 bases between them. The CDR3 covers 13 residues. The CDR3 DNA reads as TGTGCCAGCAGTGCCAGCTCCTACAATGAGCAGTTCTTC. This codes for CASSASSYNEQFF.

This chain connects TRBV27 to TRBJ2-5; 10 bases agree with TRBD2. CDR1 is MNHEY, CDR2 SMNVEV, per germline (reference sequence). CDR3 size: 16 residues. Trimming removed 2 bases from V and 2 bases from J; junction bases left unmatched: 5. CDR3 amino acids: CASSLRTSGIQETQYF. The CDR3 DNA follows: TGTGCCAGCAGTTTACGGACTAGCGGAATACAAGAGACCCAGTACTTC.

The rearrangement joins TRBV7-2 to TRBJ2-1; D is possibly TRBD1 (6 bases). Between the trimmed V and J ends, which lost 0 bases and 6 bases, there was a span of 9 bases. CDR1 and CDR2 (germline): SGHTA, FQGNSA. The CDR3 is 14 amino acids. The CDR3 spells CASSLADRTNEQFF. CDR3 in DNA: TGTGCCAGCAGCTTAGCAGACAGGACCAATGAGCAGTTCTTC.

The V and J genes are TRBV28 and TRBJ2-1, with TRBD2 matching 10 bases. The CDR3 is 16 residues long. Per the germline V gene, CDR1 is MDHEN and CDR2 is SYDVKM. Losses at the gene ends were 4 bases for V and 5 bases for J; bases not matched to a gene: 8. The CDR3 DNA reads as TGTGCCAGCAGTTCCCAACAGAGCGGGGGGGACAATGAGCAGTTCTTC. Protein product: CASSSQQSGGDNEQFF.

V usage is TRBV7-6 and J usage is TRBJ2-2; TRBD2 is a possible D gene (5 bases). V lost 5 bases and J lost 6, with 10 bases in between. Germline V gene data show CDR1 as SGHVS and CDR2 as FNYEAQ. The CDR3 has 13 residues. CDR3 DNA: TGTGCCAGCAGCCGAGGGCAGGCCGGGGAGCTGTTTTTT. It translates to CASSRGQAGELFF.

The chain is built from TRBV29-1 and TRBJ2-5, with D unresolved. This CDR3 region has 14 residues. V gave up 4 bases and J gave up 5 bases, with 17 bases separating them. Germline V gene data show CDR1 as SQVTM and CDR2 as ANQGSEA. CDR3 nucleotide sequence: TGCAGCGTTGTCCAGATAAAGAATACTGAGACCCAGTACTTC. This encodes CSVVQIKNTETQYF.

CDR3 sequence reads: CASSFGVNEQFF. CDR3 in DNA: TGTGCCAGCAGCTTCGGGGTAAATGAGCAGTTCTTC. V usage is TRBV7-9 and J usage is TRBJ2-1, with D tentatively TRBD2 (5 bases). Trimming shortened V by 3 bases and J by 7 bases, and 7 bases separated the two germline ends. There are 12 residues in the CDR3. In germline, CDR1 is SEHNR, CDR2 FQNEAQ (reference sequence).